Listed below are T cell receptor beta chains from one sample, sequenced in a study of CD8+ T cells in alopecia areata. Assay used: immunoSEQ multiplex PCR; TCRdb lists only in-frame clones, some missing. Of 150,000 to 200,000 clones in the sample, approximately 56% were seen once. The sample consisted of CD4+ T cells sorted from blood, taken at week 0. These receptors came from a human donor with alopecia areata. CDR3s include the opening cysteine and the closing phenylalanine or tryptophan. D genes are given only for firm matches. Clone size, where shown, is once, few, many, or a class for clones that have expanded.

j_gene	abundance	d_gene	v_gene	CDR3nt	CDR3aa
TRBJ1-4	-	TRBD1	TRBV5-1	TGCGCCAGCACCCTAGCAGGGGGCGCGAGCACTAATGAAAAACTGTTTTTT	CASTLAGGASTNEKLFF
TRBJ1-5	once	-	TRBV6-6	TGTGCCAGCAGTACCACACGTCCCAATCAGCCCCAGCATTTT	CASSTTRPNQPQHF
TRBJ2-7	few	-	TRBV10-3	TGTGCCATCGGATCGCCAAGGACGGAGGATTACGAGCAGTACTTC	CAIGSPRTEDYEQYF
TRBJ1-5	-	TRBD1	TRBV15	TGTGCCACCAGTCCCGACAGGGGCCGGAATCAGCCCCAGCATTTT	CATSPDRGRNQPQHF
TRBJ2-7	-	-	TRBV6-1	TGTGCCAGCAGTGAAGTAGTGCACGAGCAGTACTTC	CASSEVVHEQYF
TRBJ1-2	-	TRBD1	TRBV25-1	TGTGCCAGCAGTGAACCGGGACAGGGTTCTTGGCGTGGCTACACCTTC	CASSEPGQGSWRGYTF
TRBJ1-1	few	-	TRBV29-1	TGCAGCGAAAGGGGCCGAACGAACACTGAAGCTTTCTTT	CSERGRTNTEAFF
TRBJ2-2	-	TRBD2	TRBV2	TGTGCCAGCAGTGAAATCGCGGGGGCGAACACCGGGGAGCTGTTTTTT	CASSEIAGANTGELFF
TRBJ2-2	-	-	TRBV29-1	TGCAGCGTTGCCACACAGGTCGGCTTGAACACCGGGGAGCTGTTTTTT	CSVATQVGLNTGELFF
TRBJ1-4	few	-	TRBV29-1	TGCAGCGTTGAGGCTGCAGGATATGAAAAACTGTTTTTT	CSVEAAGYEKLFF
TRBJ1-4	-	TRBD1	TRBV19	TGTGCCAGTAGTACACCGACAGGGGCGTTCCAGGAAAAACTGTTTTTT	CASSTPTGAFQEKLFF
TRBJ2-3	-	TRBD1	TRBV7-8	TGTGCCAGCAGCTCAGGGACAGGGGCTAGCACAGATACGCAGTATTTT	CASSSGTGASTDTQYF
TRBJ1-2	few	TRBD1	TRBV7-8	TGTGCCAGCAGCTACGGACAGGGGGGCTATGGCTACACCTTC	CASSYGQGGYGYTF
TRBJ1-2	-	-	TRBV15	TGTGCCACCAGCAGAGATTCGGGAGCCTATGGCTACACCTTC	CATSRDSGAYGYTF
TRBJ2-5	-	-	TRBV15	TGTGCCACCAGCAGAGATCCTGCCCCGGGCCAGTACTTC	CATSRDPAPGQYF
TRBJ2-1	few	TRBD1	TRBV6-6	TGTGCCAGCAGCATACAGGGGGCCTCCTACAATGAGCAGTTCTTC	CASSIQGASYNEQFF
TRBJ2-3	-	-	TRBV10-3	TGTGCCACCCGGGACCGGAGATATGAAGATACGCAGTATTTT	CATRDRRYEDTQYF
TRBJ2-5	-	-	TRBV7-2	TGTGCCAGCAGCTTATCGTTCAGAGAGACCCAGTACTTC	CASSLSFRETQYF
TRBJ1-1	-	-	TRBV9	TGTGCCAGCAGCGTAGCCTTGACGGCAAACACTGAAGCTTTCTTT	CASSVALTANTEAFF
TRBJ2-2	-	-	TRBV5-6	TGTGCCAGCAGCTCCCAAGGGGGGGCCACCGGGGAGCTGTTTTTT	CASSSQGGATGELFF
TRBJ2-7	once	-	TRBV6-5	TGTGCCAGCACGCAGAACTACGAGCAGTACTTC	CASTQNYEQYF
TRBJ1-5	-	-	TRBV19	TGTGCCAGTAGTATTGAAGGGTTGAGAAATCAGCCCCAGCATTTT	CASSIEGLRNQPQHF
TRBJ2-2	-	-	TRBV27	TGTGCCAGCAGATCCTGGGGAACAGCGGACACCGGGGAGCTGTTTTTT	CASRSWGTADTGELFF
TRBJ1-2	-	-	TRBV5-6	TGTGCCAGCAGTCCTGCGGGGTATGGCTACACCTTC	CASSPAGYGYTF
TRBJ2-6	-	-	TRBV4-1	TGCGCCAGCAGCTTAGCCCCGTCCCCTGGGGCCAACGTCCTGACTTTC	CASSLAPSPGANVLTF
TRBJ2-7	-	-	TRBV23-1	TGCGCCAGCAGTCACCACAACCGCGGACAGAACTACGAGCAGTACTTC	CASSHHNRGQNYEQYF
TRBJ2-7	-	TRBD2	TRBV2	TGTGCCAGCCTCTTGCCTAGCGGGGGGTTCGAGCAGTACTTC	CASLLPSGGFEQYF
TRBJ1-2	-	-	TRBV23-1	TGCGCCAGCAGTCAATCGACAGGCGTCTATGGCTACACCTTC	CASSQSTGVYGYTF
TRBJ2-3	-	TRBD2	TRBV2	TGTGCCAGCAGTGAATCCGGACTAGCCACAGATACGCAGTATTTT	CASSESGLATDTQYF